This passage covers 20 T cell receptor beta chains from one sample sequenced in a study of radiotherapy plus CTLA-4 blockade in lung cancer. Method: immunoSEQ multiplex PCR; TCRdb's copy keeps in-frame clones and lacks some. The sample records about 110,000 clones, roughly 80% being singletons. This specimen consisted of peripheral blood, obtained from a patient treated with radiotherapy plus ipilimumab. Receptors were obtained from a human donor with non-small cell lung cancer that progressed on radiotherapy plus ipilimumab. Some clones in this sample may be carry-over from other donors' samples.

The rearrangement links TRBV5-1 to TRBJ1-3, with D possibly matching TRBD1 (5 bases). The CDR3 covers 14 residues. V lost 2 bases to trimming and J lost 4 bases, with 10 bases between them. Germline V gives CDR1 SGHRS, CDR2 YFSETQ. Here the CDR3 DNA reads TGCGCCAGCAGCTTCGGGGGTGAGGGAAACACCATATATTTT. Its protein product is CASSFGGEGNTIYF.

CDR3 region: CASSSTPSGTSYEQYF. CDR3 DNA sequence: TGCGCCAGCAGCTCGACCCCCTCGGGGACCAGCTACGAGCAGTACTTC. The chain joins TRBV5-1 to TRBJ2-7; the D gene could be TRBD1 or TRBD2 (5 bases each). Trimming shortened V by 3 bases and J by 3 bases, and 19 bases separated the two germline ends. Germline assignment: CDR1 SGHRS and CDR2 YFSETQ. The CDR3 covers 16 residues.

This rearrangement joins TRBV10-3 to TRBJ2-7; 9 positions agree with TRBD1. This CDR3 is 15 amino acids long. Germline CDR1 and CDR2: ENHRY and SYGVKD. With V trimmed by 5 bases and J by 4 bases, 9 bases remained unmatched. The CDR3 is CAISTGGVGPYEQYF. The CDR3 bases are TGTGCCATCAGTACAGGGGGCGTTGGACCTTACGAGCAGTACTTC.

The CDR3 loop reads CASGAGHQETQYF. As DNA, the CDR3 is TGTGCCAGCGGAGCGGGGCACCAAGAGACCCAGTACTTC. J is TRBJ2-5 and V is TRBV6-5; TRBD2 matches 7 bases. Losses at the gene ends were 8 bases for V and 0 bases for J; bases not matched to a gene: 3. CDR3 length equals 13 residues. Per germline, CDR1 MNHEY and CDR2 SVGAGI.

This clone was seen a few times. The chain employs TRBV4-2 and TRBJ2-6; 7 bases match TRBD1. This CDR3 has 16 residues. The germline V gene has CDR1 LGHNA and CDR2 YNFKEQ. Trimming took 1 base from V and 0 from J; bases not matched to a gene: 0. This chain's CDR3 is CASSQAGGSGANVLTF. In DNA, the CDR3 is TGTGCCAGCAGCCAAGCAGGGGGCTCTGGGGCCAACGTCCTGACTTTC.

This clone was seen more than once but under ten times. The J gene is TRBJ2-6, the V gene TRBV27; D could derive from TRBD1 or TRBD2 (5 bases each). Germline V gene data show CDR1 as MNHEY and CDR2 as SMNVEV (reference sequence). Between the trimmed V and J ends, which lost 0 bases and 4 bases, there was a span of 13 bases. The CDR3 contains 17 residues. For the CDR3, the DNA is TGTGCCAGCAGTTTATCATCGTGGGGGACCGGGGCCAACGTCCTGACTTTC. Its translation is CASSLSSWGTGANVLTF.

This chain uses TRBV9 with TRBJ2-1; TRBD1 might be the D (5 bases). This CDR3 region has 14 residues. Germline loops: CDR1 SGDLS, CDR2 YYNGEE. V shed 0 bases and J shed 8 bases, with 12 bases lying between them. CDR3 protein: CASSVVSRADEQFF. CDR3 nucleotide sequence: TGTGCCAGCAGCGTAGTCTCCAGGGCGGATGAGCAGTTCTTC.

The chain joins TRBV27 to TRBJ1-5, with D hard to call. V lost 2 bases, J lost 7 bases, and 12 bases lay in between. The CDR3 length is 14 residues. Germline V gene data show CDR1 as MNHEY and CDR2 as SMNVEV (reference sequence). Written as DNA, the CDR3 is TGTGCCAGCAGTTTAAAGCGGGGATCCCAGCCCCAGCATTTT. This translates into CASSLKRGSQPQHF.

V is TRBV11-2 and J is TRBJ1-1, with D unresolved. The germline gives CDR1 SGHAT, CDR2 FQNNGV. V was trimmed by 7 bases and J by 1 base, leaving 16 bases between them. The CDR3 has 15 residues. CDR3 in DNA: TGTGCCAGCACAATTAAGGTTGGGCGGAACACTGAAGCTTTCTTT. Residues: CASTIKVGRNTEAFF.

DNA of the CDR3: TGTGCCAGCAGCAAAGATTTCGCGGAGAACACTGAAGCTTTCTTT. Amino acids: CASSKDFAENTEAFF. The V gene is TRBV21-1, the J gene TRBJ1-1. TRBV21-1 is classified as a pseudogene. The length of the CDR3 is 15 residues.

This clone was seen just once. The chain is built from TRBV7-9 and TRBJ1-5, with D tentatively TRBD1 (5 bases). This CDR3 is built from 12 residues. Germline V gene lookup returns CDR1 SEHNR and CDR2 FQNEAQ (reference sequence). CDR3 nucleotides: TGTGCGCTGGGGGGTAGCAATCAGCCCCAGCATTTT. Protein: CALGGSNQPQHF.

The chain links TRBV7-3 to TRBJ2-3; no definite D call. Looked up from germline, CDR1 is SGHTA and CDR2 is FQGTGA. Trimming took off 2 bases at V and 6 bases at J, with 12 bases between the two ends. The CDR3 length is 14 residues. CDR3 coding DNA: TGTGCCAGCAGCTTAGAGGAAAGGCCTGATACGCAGTATTTT. Its protein is CASSLEERPDTQYF.

The chain links TRBV9 to TRBJ2-7; D not certain. The CDR3 is 13 amino acids. Germline CDR1 and CDR2: SGDLS and YYNGEE. The V gene lost 4 bases and the J gene lost 9 bases, with 17 bases spanning the gap. As DNA, the CDR3 is TGTGCCAGCAGCCCTCACATCGGGCGGTCGCAGTACTTC. This translates into CASSPHIGRSQYF.

This clone occurred a few times. This rearrangement joins TRBV5-6 to TRBJ1-6, with D hard to call. Germline CDR1 and CDR2: SGHDT and YYEEEE. V was clipped by 4 bases and J by 3 bases, with 8 bases between them. The CDR3 is 14 amino acids. CDR3 protein: CASSTQSYNSPLHF. CDR3 nucleotides: TGTGCCAGCAGCACCCAAAGCTATAATTCACCCCTCCACTTT.

The V and J genes are TRBV7-3 and TRBJ2-2, with D possibly TRBD1 on 5 matching bases. The V end was cut by 7 bases, the J end by 5 bases, with 23 bases between. The CDR3 extends over 17 amino acids. CDR1 and CDR2 (germline): SGHTA, FQGTGA. The CDR3 DNA sequence: TGTGCCAGCAAGGGGCCATTAGGGTCCTCTACTACCGGGGAGCTGTTTTTT. Translation gives CASKGPLGSSTTGELFF.

This clone was observed a few times. The chain links TRBV2 to TRBJ1-2; D might be TRBD1 (5 bases). This CDR3 is built from 13 residues. Germline V CDR1 and CDR2: SNHLY, FYNNEI. Between the trimmed V and J ends, which lost 4 bases and 8 bases, there was a span of 14 bases. As DNA, the CDR3 is TGTGCCAGCAGTGGGACGGGGACTTGGGGCTACACCTTC. It encodes CASSGTGTWGYTF. Filled out from reference TRBV2 and TRBJ1-2, the complete variable domain reads EPEVTQTPSHQVTQMGQEVILRCVPISNHLYFYWYRQILGQKVEFLVSFYNNEISEKSEIFDDQFSVERPDGSNFTLKIRSTKLEDSAMYFCASSGTGTWGYTFGSGTRLTVV.

The chain employs TRBV11-3 and TRBJ1-2; 9 nucleotides align to TRBD1. The J segment lost 4 bases and the V segment lost 4 bases, leaving 1 base of the junction unmatched. The germline gives CDR1 SGHNT, CDR2 YENEEA. The CDR3 extends over 13 amino acids. CDR3 sequence: CASSSTGGYGYTF. Written as DNA, the CDR3 is TGTGCCAGCAGCTCGACAGGGGGCTATGGCTACACCTTC. The full variable domain, with the rest looked up from reference TRBV11-3 and TRBJ1-2, is EAGVVQSPRYKIIEKKQPVAFWCNPISGHNTLYWYLQNLGQGPELLIRYENEEAVDDSQLPKDRFSAERLKGVDSTLKIQPAELGDSAVYLCASSSTGGYGYTFGSGTRLTVV.

The chain carries TRBV29-1 and TRBJ1-3; D gene unclear. From germline, CDR1 is SQVTM and CDR2 ANQGSEA. V lost 6 bases to trimming and J lost 4 bases, with 7 bases between them. The CDR3 contains 11 residues. The CDR3 region is CSVVQGNTIYF. The CDR3 region has the DNA TGCAGCGTCGTTCAGGGAAACACCATATATTTT.

The chain joins TRBV5-1 to TRBJ2-3, with a possible D match to TRBD1 (5 bases). This CDR3 is 14 amino acids long. The germline gives CDR1 SGHRS, CDR2 YFSETQ. V lost 2 bases, J lost 4 bases, and 11 bases lay in between. The CDR3 loop reads CASSFSTGSDTQYF. The CDR3 DNA sequence: TGCGCCAGCAGCTTTTCAACAGGCTCAGATACGCAGTATTTT.

The rearrangement links TRBV27 to TRBJ1-1, with D tentatively TRBD1 (6 bases). Germline V gene sequence: CDR1 MNHEY, CDR2 SMNVEV (reference sequence). V lost 4 bases and J lost 4, with 16 bases in between. CDR3 size: 15 residues. CDR3 region: CASSYTGNRGTEAFF. CDR3 nucleotides: TGTGCCAGCAGTTACACAGGGAACCGGGGCACTGAAGCTTTCTTT.